This TCR beta chain comes out of a study of cytotoxic CD8 clonotypes in ibrutinib-treated CLL. Whole-study context: Complete response was seen in 2 patients and partial in some 25; some 12 progressed and roughly 15 stayed remitted after a median about 70 months.

The CDR3 runs 14 residues. Trimming removed 7 bases at V and 0 bases at J, with 11 bases between. Germline CDR1 is LNHDA and CDR2 is SQIVND (reference sequence). Broader study findings: Rare overall, public clonotypes shrank or held steady under therapy.

The assay was immunoSEQ multiplex PCR, and TCRdb's table has in-frame clones only and misses some. Of some 150,000 clones listed, 70% to 80% are singletons. Remarks on this clone: Antigen specificity is unknown.

This sample comprised PBMCs, obtained after 12 months of ibrutinib treatment. J is TRBJ2-3 and V is TRBV19; D is perhaps TRBD2 (6 bases). The sequence came from a human donor with chronic lymphocytic leukemia. Written as DNA, the CDR3 is TGTGCCAGTAAAGTAGGGACTAGCACAGATACGCAGTATTTT. The encoded protein is CASKVGTSTDTQYF.